Each of the 6 T cell receptor beta chains below was sequenced from the same sample in a study of T cell responses to AZD1222 COVID-19 vaccine. The assay was immunoSEQ multiplex PCR, and TCRdb's table has in-frame clones only and misses some. The sample has 95,000 to 100,000 clones; around 87% are singletons. Sequencing used peripheral blood, obtained 28 days after the second AZD1222 dose. These receptors came from an adult who received the AZD1222 COVID-19 vaccine.

The chain joins TRBV6-5 to TRBJ1-5; D uncertain. This CDR3 has 13 residues. Per germline, CDR1 MNHEY and CDR2 SVGAGI. With 7 bases removed from V and 5 bases from J, the gap between germline ends came to 12 bases. CDR3 loop: CASKVGEYQPQHF. As DNA, the CDR3 is TGTGCCAGCAAAGTTGGGGAGTATCAGCCCCAGCATTTT.

The chain recombines TRBV4-3 with TRBJ2-1; 11 bases align to TRBD2. The CDR3 has 15 amino acids. CDR1 and CDR2 from the germline V gene are LGHNA and YSLEER. V gave up 3 bases and J gave up 9 bases; unmatched junction bases: 7. The CDR3 region is CASSHLAGGPTEQFF. CDR3 DNA sequence: TGCGCCAGCAGCCACTTAGCGGGAGGGCCGACTGAGCAGTTCTTC.

This clone appeared once. This chain joins TRBV7-3 and TRBJ1-6, with TRBD1 matching 8 bases. The ends lost 10 bases at V and 7 bases at J; junction bases unmatched: 6. This CDR3 spans 13 amino acids. The germline CDR1 and CDR2 sequences are SGHTA and FQGTGA. CDR3 nucleotides: TGTGCCAACTGGACAGGGCACAATTCACCCCTCCACTTT. Its protein product is CANWTGHNSPLHF. Complete variable domain (other parts from reference TRBV7-3 and TRBJ1-6): GAGVSQTPSNKVTEKGKYVELRCDPISGHTALYWYRQSLGQGPEFLIYFQGTGAADDSGLPNDRFFAVRPEGSVSTLKIQRTERGDSAVYLCANWTGHNSPLHFGNGTRLTVT.

The chain recombines TRBV5-5 with TRBJ2-4; D possibly corresponds to TRBD1 (5 bases). Germline lookup yields CDR1 SGHKS and CDR2 YYEKEE (reference sequence). This CDR3 region has 14 residues. V lost 0 bases to trimming and J lost 8 bases, with 12 bases between them. CDR3 sequence reads: CASSLEGPEDIQYF. Here the CDR3 DNA reads TGTGCCAGCAGCTTGGAGGGGCCTGAGGACATTCAGTACTTC.

This chain links TRBV7-8 with TRBJ2-7, with TRBD2 identical over 10 bases. V was pared by 6 bases and J by 5 bases, with 22 bases of the junction left unmatched. Germline V CDR1 and CDR2: SGHVS, FQNEAQ. This CDR3 has 19 amino acids. The CDR3: CASRDKRLAGVGSRNEQYF. The CDR3 nucleotides are TGTGCCAGCAGGGATAAGCGGCTAGCGGGAGTAGGTAGCCGGAACGAGCAGTACTTC.

In its sample, this clone was seen once. The chain links TRBV11-1 to TRBJ2-7; TRBD2 might be the D (6 bases). The germline gives CDR1 SGHAT, CDR2 FQDESV (reference sequence). V was shortened by 3 bases and J by 6 bases, with 15 bases between the two germline ends. The CDR3 totals 14 residues. CDR3 coding DNA: TGTGCCAGCAGCTTGCTAGTTTGGGACTCCGAGCAGTACTTC. Translating it yields CASSLLVWDSEQYF.